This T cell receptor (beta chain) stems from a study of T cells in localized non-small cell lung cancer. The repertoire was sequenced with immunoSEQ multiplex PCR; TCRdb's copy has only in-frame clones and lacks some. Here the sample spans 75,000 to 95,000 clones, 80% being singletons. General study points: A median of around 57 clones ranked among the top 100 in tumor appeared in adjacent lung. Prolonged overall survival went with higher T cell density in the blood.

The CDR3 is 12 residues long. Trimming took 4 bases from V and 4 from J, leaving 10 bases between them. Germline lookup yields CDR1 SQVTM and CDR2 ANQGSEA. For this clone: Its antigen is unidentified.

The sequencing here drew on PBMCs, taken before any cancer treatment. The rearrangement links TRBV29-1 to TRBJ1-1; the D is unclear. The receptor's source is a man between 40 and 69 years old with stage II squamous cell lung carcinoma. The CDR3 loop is CSVATAVTEAFF. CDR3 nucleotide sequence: TGCAGCGTTGCCACGGCAGTCACTGAAGCTTTCTTT.